This TCR beta chain was profiled in a study of cytomegalovirus exposure and HLA in healthy donors (dated by TCRdb to the late 2010s). About the investigation overall: According to an earlier analysis of 450 to 650 of the donors, some 180 million T cells yielded roughly 100 million unique TCR beta sequences and approximately 280 Gb of sequence data. In addition to the first cohort of hundreds of subjects, a separate validation cohort of approximately 120 different subjects was used. Among the roughly 430 genotyped donors, more than 70% belonged to the genetic ancestry cluster associated with self-reported Caucasian donors. On average, roughly 200,000 unique TCR beta nucleotide sequences were sequenced per donor among 398 genotyped donors of the cohort, with roughly a sixth of those sequences being non-productive. Genome-wide SNP genotypes for about three fifths of the 666 donors were used in a later genetic analysis, which treated that subset as a discovery cohort. To decide whether each TCR beta V gene segment behaved as functional or pseudogenic, an earlier analysis of approximately 620 of the donors relied on high-throughput TCR beta sequencing. Using immunosequencing, the study profiled T cell repertoires from some 670 subjects and related those repertoires to cytomegalovirus serostatus. Class I and class II HLA loci were covered by the typing at four-digit resolution. High-throughput TCR immunosequencing, statistical association of individual TCRs with disease status, and machine learning were combined to predict cytomegalovirus infection status. Typing coverage varied by locus: about 629-630 donors for A, B, C, DRB1 and DQB1; under 550 for DQA1; some 610 for DPA1; 400 to 480 for DPB1. The study was designed to test whether signatures of past pathogen exposure could be identified by cataloging public T cell receptors. Alongside the repertoire data, information on donor age, sex, ethnicity and CMV serostatus was compiled. Around 320 gigabases of sequencing data and tens of millions of unique TCR sequences were included in an early release covering several hundred HLA-typed donors. Every repertoire in the discovery cohort had been generated on one and the same sequencing platform. A later analysis re-examined previously published TCR beta repertoires from about 670 donors and added high-resolution HLA genotyping to investigate patterns of TCR occurrence. Rather than using new phenotypic data, the later analysis identified candidate immune exposures from TCR beta sequences and from how often those sequences occurred across donors. Because of strong linkage in the cohort, roughly five DR-DQ haplotypes were treated as single units for association and clustering.

Here is what the overall study found, with its caveats: A later analysis found that most CMV-associated TCR beta chains appeared HLA-restricted, with HLA associations seemingly driven largely by CMV exposure. In a later analysis, the rate of TCR association differed among HLA loci, with DRB1 alleles having the most associated TCRs and HLA-C alleles having the fewest. According to a later analysis, parvovirus B19, influenza, CMV and Epstein-Barr virus appeared linked to several top co-occurrence clusters. The cohort was sequenced for TCR beta chains only, and without alpha or paired-chain data the features that could be detected were limited. Specific HLA alleles were associated with over 15,000 TCR beta sequences at a false discovery rate of 0.05 in a later analysis. In an earlier analysis of approximately 590 of the donors, most TCR beta V segments were observed in productive rearrangements about 87% or about 30% of the time, broadly matching IMGT annotations. Strong co-occurrence of HLA alleles, especially DR and DQ, made assigning TCR associations to individual alleles difficult. The presence/absence analyses assumed that sequencing depth was roughly uniform across donors, and that assumption may not be true. A later genetic analysis associated a missense DCLRE1C variant with V-gene and J-gene trimming of TCR beta chains, and an independent cohort replicated the association. A further reported finding was that TCR beta sequences accurately predicted the HLA-A and HLA-B alleles for most subjects in the first cohort. Across donors, most TCR sequences were observed very rarely, whereas some public TCRs were present in many individuals. Because HLA typing was unavailable for some donors at each locus, only the typed subset was used in association tests. Linkage disequilibrium might explain the correlated functional status among segregating V segments, but an unknown experimental factor could not be ruled out. A later analysis found that HLA-associated TCR beta chains were more clonally expanded and had lower generation probabilities than equally common non-associated chains. The study listed 150 to 200 TCR beta chains as associated with cytomegalovirus. A group of highly shared sequence variants was considered likely to be a technical artifact of the sequencing pipeline. For the cohort, immune exposure information was limited to CMV serostatus. Some IMGT-functional V segments, including TRBV6-2 and TRBV6-3, could not be told apart with the 87-base-pair reads, so those segments were excluded. Because counts were too low, fewer than 20 rarely observed V segments, including chromosome 9 orphons, were excluded from the earlier analysis of fewer than 650 of the donors. According to the authors, the approach could potentially be generalized to other disease states and immunological phenotypes. In a later genetic analysis, fewer N-insertions in productive TCRs were reported among donors in an Asian-associated ancestry cluster than the roughly 640-donor mean. In vitro tests confirmed that a few of the cytomegalovirus-associated TCR beta chains recognize cytomegalovirus antigens. In both the original and validation cohorts, the classifier was reported to diagnose cytomegalovirus status with high specificity and sensitivity.

The cohort comprised more than 550 healthy bone marrow donors. Cohort members were all nominally healthy when sampled, although unrecorded immune exposures were likely present. The donor was CMV seronegative and belonged to the group of more than 300 seronegative cohort members. Every donor gave a peripheral blood sample, and the peripheral blood mononuclear cells from that sample were used for TCR beta sequencing. The Qiagen DNeasy Blood Extraction Kit was used to extract genomic DNA from the blood cell samples. Ends trimmed: V by 5 bases, J by 7 bases; bases unmatched to a gene: 8. The germline V gene (reference sequence) provides CDR1 MNHEY and CDR2 SMNVEV. Taken from cysteine to phenylalanine, the CDR3 has 14 residues. Only the CDR3 portion is preserved as DNA: 42 bases, with reading frame beginning at the first base. Libraries were constructed by the immunoSEQ multiplex PCR assay. A mixture of 60 forward primers for TCR Vbeta segments and 13 reverse primers for TCR Jbeta segments was used in the multiplex PCR. The CDR3 region of rearranged TCR beta genes was amplified from genomic DNA by a multiplex PCR assay. The amplified TCR beta libraries were sequenced on the Illumina HiSeq System as 87-base-pair reads. Under the source paper's analysis protocol: A later analysis counted tens of millions of unique TCR beta chains across the 650 to 800 repertoires, and 9 million to 14 million of these chains were shared by at least two donors. A nearest-neighbor algorithm error-corrected the raw reads and collapsed the reads into unique sequences, merging closely related sequences to remove PCR and sequencing errors. To assign V, D and J gene segments, CDR3 sequences were aligned to IMGT reference sequences. For a sequence to be retained, a match of at least six nucleotides was required to both a V gene segment and a J gene segment. A rearrangement was called productive if the CDR3 had no stop codons and remained in frame with V and J, and every other rearrangement was called non-productive. Following IMGT convention, CDR3 was defined as the stretch from the second conserved V-encoded cysteine to the conserved J-encoded phenylalanine. Sequences without an unambiguous match to a single V gene segment were excluded from the earlier analysis of about 600 of the donors. In an earlier analysis of around 590 of the donors, a V segment was called functional when productive rearrangements were above 56.7%, and segregating when the standard deviation between donors exceeded 5%. A statistical classification framework was built for diagnosing cytomegalovirus status from the catalog of TCR beta chain sequences. V and J gene assignment, in a later analysis, came from comparing TCR nucleotide sequences with IMGT/GENE-DB human TR gene sequences. Using the TCRdist pipeline, a later analysis assigned CDR3 sequences along with most-parsimonious VDJ recombination scenarios. A later analysis defined each TCR beta chain by its CDR3 amino acid sequence plus V-gene family, and excluded reads lacking a unique V-gene family. A later analysis removed 550 to 650 highly shared, low-generation-probability nucleotide sequences to deal with suspected cross-contamination and a sequencing artifact. In a later analysis, a clonal expansion index for each public chain was calculated from normalized within-repertoire ranks of inferred template counts. In a later analysis, generation probabilities were computed with a VDJ recombination model fitted to out-of-frame rearrangements, and the resulting probabilities were checked against IGoR. A later analysis scored TCR-TCR, TCR-HLA and TCR-CMV co-occurrence with hypergeometric tests, applying a repertoire-size bias correction to TCR pairs. To estimate false discovery rates, a later analysis permuted the HLA or CMV assignments 20 times. In a later analysis, co-occurring TCRs were grouped with DBSCAN, and TCRdist sequence similarity was added when clustering was performed within HLA-allele-positive subsets. For co-occurrence clustering, repertoires with fewer than 30,000 or more than 120,000 public chains were excluded, along with 5 or 6 repertoires with anomalous nucleotide sharing. Entries here come from immuneACCESS through TCRdb and include only in-frame sequences with V and J called. Some clones fail to appear in such tables; in the studies checked, an unresolved V gene covers under half of the shortfall, and the cause of the remainder is unknown. For V, J and clone size, that table is used; D and trimming come from the DNA. The sample contains fewer than 250,000 clones, around 80% of them found a single time. The top ten clonotypes cover 0.63% of the sample.

This clone was seen a handful of times. Its antigen has not been determined. The record has no base qualities; no much larger clone is one base away. Material: PBMCs. The receptor's source is a man aged 18 to 29 in good health and CMV-seronegative. Here the chain combines TRBV27 and TRBJ1-5; 7 of the junction bases match TRBD1. This receptor has the CDR3 CASSIRQGAQPQHF. The DNA sequence reads TGTGCCAGCAGTATACGACAGGGTGCACAGCCCCAGCATTTT.